This T cell receptor (beta chain) was observed in a study of long-term antiretroviral therapy in people with HIV. Findings of the study overall: Diversity remained lower than transplant donor controls, even though it increased after ART. ART adherence, viral resistance and therapy changes were not recorded.

The germline V gene encodes CDR1 MNHNS and CDR2 SASEGT. The CDR3 is 15 residues long. Between the trimmed V and J ends, which lost 7 bases and 6 bases, there was a span of 18 bases. Assay version v3.0 of immunoSEQ was used, and it was run at survey level. TCRdb's copy holds only in-frame clones and misses some; the assay was immunoSEQ multiplex PCR. The sample has about 25,000 clones, more than 65% seen once. With respect to this clone: The antigen remains unidentified.

The material sequenced was unsorted PBMCs, taken 0.5 years after starting antiretroviral therapy. The chain uses TRBV6-1 and TRBJ2-2; TRBD1 might be the D (6 bases). The TCR sequence derives from a woman in her thirties or forties with HIV. The CDR3 loop reads CASTVGAGAPGELFF. The CDR3 DNA sequence: TGTGCCAGCACCGTAGGGGCAGGGGCCCCCGGGGAGCTGTTTTTT.